The T cell receptor (beta chain) under discussion was sequenced for a study of identical twins. Of note for this clonotype: What it binds is not known.

Findings of the study overall: The study reached conclusions through statistical analysis that was cross-sectional, not following the same donors.

MiXCR, run by TCRdb on the 5' RACE reads, gives a single entry per CDR3 protein. The sample yields 210,000 or so distinct CDR3 sequences, about 16% seen once. Germline values: CDR1 ENHRY, CDR2 SYGVKD. This CDR3 has 13 residues. Trimming removed 10 bases from V and 9 bases from J; junction bases left unmatched: 8. This sample was shared with a second study, whose subject was T cells expressing NK-cell markers. That paper notes: In a group of 5 or 6 donors, dominant NKG2C+ clonotypes represented 1.0-7.0% of CD8+ T cells.

The sequenced sample was CD8+ T cells sorted from blood. J is TRBJ2-7 and V is TRBV10-3; 14 bases match TRBD2. This clonotype was sampled from a woman younger than 30 in good health. DNA for the CDR3: TGTGCCACCTTGGGACTAGCGGGAGAGGTGCAGTACTTC. This codes for CATLGLAGEVQYF.